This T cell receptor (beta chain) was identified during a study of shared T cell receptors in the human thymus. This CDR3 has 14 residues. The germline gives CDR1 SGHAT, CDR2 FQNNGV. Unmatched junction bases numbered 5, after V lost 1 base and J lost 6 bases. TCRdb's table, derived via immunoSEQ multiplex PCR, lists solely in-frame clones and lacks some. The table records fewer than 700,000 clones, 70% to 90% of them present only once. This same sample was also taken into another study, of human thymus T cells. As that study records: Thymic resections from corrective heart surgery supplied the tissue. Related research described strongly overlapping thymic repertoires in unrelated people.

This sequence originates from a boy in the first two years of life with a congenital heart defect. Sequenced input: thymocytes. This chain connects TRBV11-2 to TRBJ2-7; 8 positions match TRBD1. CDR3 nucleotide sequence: TGTGCCAGCAGCTTAGGGAGACAGGGGAGCGAGCAGTACTTC. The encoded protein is CASSLGRQGSEQYF.